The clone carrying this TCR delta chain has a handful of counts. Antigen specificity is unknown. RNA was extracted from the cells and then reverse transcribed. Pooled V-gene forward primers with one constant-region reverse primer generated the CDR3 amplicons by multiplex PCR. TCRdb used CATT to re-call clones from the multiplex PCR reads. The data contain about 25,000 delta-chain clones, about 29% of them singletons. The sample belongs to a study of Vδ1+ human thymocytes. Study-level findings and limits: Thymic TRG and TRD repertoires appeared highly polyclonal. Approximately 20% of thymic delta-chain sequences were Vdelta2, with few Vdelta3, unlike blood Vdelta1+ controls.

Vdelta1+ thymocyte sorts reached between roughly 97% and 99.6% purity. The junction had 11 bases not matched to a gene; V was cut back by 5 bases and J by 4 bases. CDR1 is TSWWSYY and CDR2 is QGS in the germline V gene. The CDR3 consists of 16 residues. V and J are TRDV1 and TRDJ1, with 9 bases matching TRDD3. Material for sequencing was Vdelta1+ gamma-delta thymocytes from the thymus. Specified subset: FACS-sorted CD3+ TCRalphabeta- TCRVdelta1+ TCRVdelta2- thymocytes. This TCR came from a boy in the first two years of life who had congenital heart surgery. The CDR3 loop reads CALGNYWGTIGDKLIF. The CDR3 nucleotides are TGTGCTCTTGGGAATTACTGGGGGACGATAGGCGATAAACTCATCTTT.